This T cell receptor beta chain was documented in a study of blood T cells in healthy people across ages. This CDR3 contains 11 residues. The germline gives CDR1 SGHAT, CDR2 FQNNGV. V was pared by 5 bases and J by 3 bases, with 5 bases between. This clonotype was recorded once. Samples had at least 6 million PBMCs isolated from them. It was with a sample-barcoded 5' primer and a J-beta primer mix that a second PCR of about 6 to 12 cycles was run. MiXCR, applied by TCRdb to the 5' RACE reads, yields one record per CDR3 protein. The table shows about 760,000 distinct CDR3 sequences, with roughly 25% occurring only once. This sample also appeared in a second study, on T cells of mothers and their children. That study adds: Donation came from three healthy Caucasian mothers together with their six children. Regardless of relatedness, pairs show thymic selection shaping TCR recombination output in a similar manner.

This chain joins TRBV11-2 and TRBJ2-7; D unclear. This clonotype originated in a boy aged 5 to 17 in good health. The sample consisted of blood. The CDR3 DNA reads as TGTGCCAGCAGCACAGTCTACGAGCAGTACGTC. Residues: CASSTVYEQYV.